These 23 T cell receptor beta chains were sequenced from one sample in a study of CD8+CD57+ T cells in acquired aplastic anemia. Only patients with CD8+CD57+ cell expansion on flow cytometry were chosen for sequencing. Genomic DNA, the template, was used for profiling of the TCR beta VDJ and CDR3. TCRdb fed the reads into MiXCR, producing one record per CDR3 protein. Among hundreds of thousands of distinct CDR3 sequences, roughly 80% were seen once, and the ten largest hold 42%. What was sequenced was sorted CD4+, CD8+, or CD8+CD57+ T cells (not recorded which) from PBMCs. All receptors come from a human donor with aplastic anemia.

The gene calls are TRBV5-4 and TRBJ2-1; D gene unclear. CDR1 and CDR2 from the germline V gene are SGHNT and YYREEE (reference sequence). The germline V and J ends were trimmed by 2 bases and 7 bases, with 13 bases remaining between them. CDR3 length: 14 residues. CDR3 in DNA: TGTGCCAGCAGCTTTGCTCTCGTTATGAATGAGCAGTTCTTC. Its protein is CASSFALVMNEQFF. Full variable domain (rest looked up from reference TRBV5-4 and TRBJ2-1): ETGVTQSPTHLIKTRGQQVTLRCSSQSGHNTVSWYQQALGQGPQFIFQYYREEENGRGNFPPRFSGLQFPNYSSELNVNALELDDSALYLCASSFALVMNEQFFGPGTRLTVL.

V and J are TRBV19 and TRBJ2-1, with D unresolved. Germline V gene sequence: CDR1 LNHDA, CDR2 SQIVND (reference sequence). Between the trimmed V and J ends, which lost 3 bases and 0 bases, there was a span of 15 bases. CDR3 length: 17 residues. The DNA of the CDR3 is TGTGCCAGTAGTATCCCGCGACCCGGTGACTCCTACAATGAGCAGTTCTTC. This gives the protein CASSIPRPGDSYNEQFF.

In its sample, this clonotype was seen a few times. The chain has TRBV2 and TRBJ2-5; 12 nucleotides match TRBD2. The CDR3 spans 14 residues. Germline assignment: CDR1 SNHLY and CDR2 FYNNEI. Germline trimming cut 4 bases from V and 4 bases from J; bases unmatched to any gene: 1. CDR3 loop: CASSGGLAGETQYF. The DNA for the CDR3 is TGTGCCAGCAGTGGGGGACTAGCGGGAGAGACCCAGTACTTC.

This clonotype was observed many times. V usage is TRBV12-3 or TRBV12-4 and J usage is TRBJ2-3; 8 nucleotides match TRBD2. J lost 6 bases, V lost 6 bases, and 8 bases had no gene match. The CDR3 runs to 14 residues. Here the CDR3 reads CASSPAGGPDTQYF. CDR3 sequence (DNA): TGTGCCAGCAGCCCCGCGGGAGGTCCCGATACGCAGTATTTT.

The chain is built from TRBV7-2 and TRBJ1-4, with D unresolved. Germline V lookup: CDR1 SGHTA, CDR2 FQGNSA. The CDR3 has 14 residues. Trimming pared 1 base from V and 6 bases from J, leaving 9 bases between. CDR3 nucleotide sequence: TGTGCCAGCAGCTTAGAGTGGGGTGATGAAAAACTGTTTTTT. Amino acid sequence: CASSLEWGDEKLFF. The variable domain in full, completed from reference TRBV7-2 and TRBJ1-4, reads GAGVSQSPSNKVTEKGKDVELRCDPISGHTALYWYRQSLGQGLEFLIYFQGNSAPDKSGLPSDRFSAERTGGSVSTLTIQRTQQEDSAVYLCASSLEWGDEKLFFGSGTQLSVL.

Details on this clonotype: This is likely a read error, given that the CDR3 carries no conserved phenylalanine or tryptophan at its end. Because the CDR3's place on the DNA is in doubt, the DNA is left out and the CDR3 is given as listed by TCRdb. CDR3 in amino acids: CASSYHPDGTDLS. This chain joins TRBV7-8 and TRBJ2-3; the table's TRBD1 call for D was not verified on the DNA. The CDR3 is 13 residues long, ends included. Germline CDR1 reads SGHVS; CDR2 reads FQNEAQ.

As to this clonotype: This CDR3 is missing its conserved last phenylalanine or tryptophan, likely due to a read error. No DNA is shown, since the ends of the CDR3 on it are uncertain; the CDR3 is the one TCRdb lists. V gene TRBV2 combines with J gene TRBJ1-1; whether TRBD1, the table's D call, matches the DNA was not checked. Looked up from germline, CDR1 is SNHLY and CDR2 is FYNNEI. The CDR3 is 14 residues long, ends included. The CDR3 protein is CASGDGGTDTQSFG.

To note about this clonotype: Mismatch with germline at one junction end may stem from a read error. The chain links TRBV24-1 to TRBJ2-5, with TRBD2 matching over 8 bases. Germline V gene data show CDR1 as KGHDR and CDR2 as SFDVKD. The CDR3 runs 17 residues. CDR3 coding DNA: TGTACCACCAGTGGGACGGATGGCGGGAGGCCGTCAGAGACCCAGTACTTC. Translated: CTTSGTDGGRPSETQYF.

DNA of the CDR3: TGCAGCGCCGAAGCGCGGGGGTTTGAAGATACGCAGTATTTT. The encoded protein is CSAEARGFEDTQYF. The chain uses TRBV29-1 and TRBJ2-3, with TRBD2 matching over 7 bases. From germline, CDR1 is SQVTM and CDR2 ANQGSEA. Losses at the gene ends were 7 bases for V and 5 bases for J; bases not matched to a gene: 12. The CDR3 covers 14 residues.

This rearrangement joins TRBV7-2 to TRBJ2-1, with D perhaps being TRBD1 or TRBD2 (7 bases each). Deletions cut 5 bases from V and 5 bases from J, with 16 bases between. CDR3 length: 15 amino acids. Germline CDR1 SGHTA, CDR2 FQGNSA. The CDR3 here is CASSPQGGGHNEQFF. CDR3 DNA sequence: TGTGCCAGCAGCCCCCAGGGGGGAGGGCACAATGAGCAGTTCTTC.

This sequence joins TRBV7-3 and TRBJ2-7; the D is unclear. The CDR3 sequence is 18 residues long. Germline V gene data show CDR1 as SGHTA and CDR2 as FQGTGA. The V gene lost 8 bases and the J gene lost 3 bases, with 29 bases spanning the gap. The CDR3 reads CASSRHPNAAAHCYEQYV. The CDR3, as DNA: TGTGCCAGCTCAAGACATCCCAACGCCGCTGCCCACTGCTACGAGCAGTACGTC.

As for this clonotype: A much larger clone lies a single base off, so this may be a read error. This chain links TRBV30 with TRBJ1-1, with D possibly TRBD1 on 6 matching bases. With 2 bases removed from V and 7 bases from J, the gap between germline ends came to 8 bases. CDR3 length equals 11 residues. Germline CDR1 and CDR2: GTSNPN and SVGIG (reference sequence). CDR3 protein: CAWSWTDEAFF. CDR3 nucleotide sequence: TGTGCCTGGAGTTGGACAGATGAAGCTTTCTTT.

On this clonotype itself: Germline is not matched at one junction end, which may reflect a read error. The CDR3 coding sequence is TGTGCCTACAACTTAGCGGCGTACCCAGAGACGCAGTATTTT. Its translation: CAYNLAAYPETQYF. The rearrangement joins TRBV7-3 to TRBJ2-3; a possible D gene is TRBD2 (6 bases). The germline V gene has CDR1 SGHTA and CDR2 FQGTGA. The CDR3 consists of 14 residues.

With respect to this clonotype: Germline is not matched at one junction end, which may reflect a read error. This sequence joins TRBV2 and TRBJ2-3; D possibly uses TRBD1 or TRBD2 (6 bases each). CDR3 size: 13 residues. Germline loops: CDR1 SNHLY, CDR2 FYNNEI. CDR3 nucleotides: TGTGCCAGCAGGGAGGGGGATGGAAATACGCAGCAGTTT. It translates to CASREGDGNTQQF. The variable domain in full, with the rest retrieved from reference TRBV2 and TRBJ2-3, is EPEVTQTPSHQVTQMGQEVILRCVPISNHLYFYWYRQILGQKVEFLVSFYNNEISEKSEIFDDQFSVERPDGSNFTLKIRSTKLEDSAMYFCASREGDGNTQQFGPGTRLTVL.

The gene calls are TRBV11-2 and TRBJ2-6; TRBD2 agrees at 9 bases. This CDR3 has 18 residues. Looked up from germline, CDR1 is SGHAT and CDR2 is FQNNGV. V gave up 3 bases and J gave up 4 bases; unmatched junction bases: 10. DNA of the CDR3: TGTGCCAGCAGCTTCTCACTAGCGGGTAGCTACGGGGCCAACGTCCTGACTTTC. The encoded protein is CASSFSLAGSYGANVLTF.

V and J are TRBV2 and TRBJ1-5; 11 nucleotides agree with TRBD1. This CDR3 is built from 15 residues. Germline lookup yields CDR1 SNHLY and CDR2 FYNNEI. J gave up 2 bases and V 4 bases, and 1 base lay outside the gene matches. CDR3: CASSGTGGGNQPQHF. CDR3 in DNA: TGTGCCAGCAGTGGGACAGGGGGCGGCAATCAGCCCCAGCATTTT. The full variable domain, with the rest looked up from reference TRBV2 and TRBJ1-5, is EPEVTQTPSHQVTQMGQEVILRCVPISNHLYFYWYRQILGQKVEFLVSFYNNEISEKSEIFDDQFSVERPDGSNFTLKIRSTKLEDSAMYFCASSGTGGGNQPQHFGDGTRLSIL.

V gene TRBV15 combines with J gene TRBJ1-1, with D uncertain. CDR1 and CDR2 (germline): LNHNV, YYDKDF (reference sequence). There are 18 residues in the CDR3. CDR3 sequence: CASTRPRGHTVSRTEAFF. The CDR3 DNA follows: TGTGCGTCCACCAGGCCTCGTGGGCACACAGTTTCGAGGACTGAAGCTTTCTTT.

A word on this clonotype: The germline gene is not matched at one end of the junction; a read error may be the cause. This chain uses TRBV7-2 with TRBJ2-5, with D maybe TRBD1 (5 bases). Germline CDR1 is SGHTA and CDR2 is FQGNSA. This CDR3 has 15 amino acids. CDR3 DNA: TGTGCCAGCAGCTGGAGCCAGGGCTCAGGCTATACCCAGAACTTC. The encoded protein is CASSWSQGSGYTQNF.

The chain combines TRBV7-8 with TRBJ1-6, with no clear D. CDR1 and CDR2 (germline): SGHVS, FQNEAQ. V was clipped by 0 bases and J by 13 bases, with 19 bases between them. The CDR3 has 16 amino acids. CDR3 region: CASSLAEGPDTPPLHF. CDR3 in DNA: TGTGCCAGCAGCTTAGCGGAGGGTCCCGATACGCCGCCCCTCCACTTT.

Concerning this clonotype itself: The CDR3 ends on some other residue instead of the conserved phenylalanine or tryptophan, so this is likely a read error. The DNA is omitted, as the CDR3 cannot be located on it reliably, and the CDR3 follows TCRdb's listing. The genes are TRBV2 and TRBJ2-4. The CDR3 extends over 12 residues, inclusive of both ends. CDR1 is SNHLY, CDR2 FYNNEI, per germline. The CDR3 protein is CASSVAGSLESQ.

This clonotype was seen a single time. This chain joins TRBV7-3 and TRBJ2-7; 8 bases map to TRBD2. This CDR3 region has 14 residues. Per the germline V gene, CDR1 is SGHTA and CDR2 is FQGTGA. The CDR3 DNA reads TGTGCCAGCAGCTCCGCGGGAGGTTCCTACAAGCAGTACGTC. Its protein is CASSSAGGSYKQYV.

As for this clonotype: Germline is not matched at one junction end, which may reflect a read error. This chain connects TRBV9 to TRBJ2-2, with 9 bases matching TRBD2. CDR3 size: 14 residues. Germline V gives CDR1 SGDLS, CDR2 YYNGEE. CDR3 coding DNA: TGTGCCAGCAGCGTAGGACTAGCGGACGGGGAACTGCTTTTT. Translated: CASSVGLADGELLF.

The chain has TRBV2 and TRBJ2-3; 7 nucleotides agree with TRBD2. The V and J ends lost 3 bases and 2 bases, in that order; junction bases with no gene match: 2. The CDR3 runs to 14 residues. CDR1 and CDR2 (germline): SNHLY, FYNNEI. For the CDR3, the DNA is TGTGCCAGCAGTGACGGGAGGCACACAGATACGCAGTATTTT. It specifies CASSDGRHTDTQYF.